This is a list of T cell receptor beta chains from one sample in a study of T-cell memory formation after mild COVID-19. MiXCR, run by TCRdb on the 5' RACE reads, gives a single entry per CDR3 protein. In the table there are about 500,000 distinct CDR3 sequences, just over 20% of which are singletons. The sample taken for sequencing was PBMCs or a T cell subset sorted from them (not recorded which). The source is an adult woman who had mild COVID-19 (a few samples of this study predate the infection). Cell type and time point are not known. Each CDR3 is given with its conserved first and last residue. D genes are given only for firm matches. Clone size is not always given. Where it is, it says once, few, many or a class for expanded clones.

CDR3 length	V gene	D gene	clone size	J gene	CDR3 protein	CDR3 DNA
15	TRBV4-1	TRBD1	-	TRBJ2-7	CASSQERDRGYEQYF	TGCGCCAGCAGCCAAGAAAGGGACAGGGGATACGAGCAGTACTTC
15	TRBV12-3/TRBV12-4	TRBD1	-	TRBJ2-2	CASRRDRVNTGELFF	TGTGCCAGCAGGAGGGACAGGGTGAACACCGGGGAGCTGTTTTTT
18	TRBV6-2/TRBV6-3	TRBD2	-	TRBJ2-2	CASTTLGLADIYTGELFF	TGTGCCAGCACCACACTTGGGCTAGCGGACATCTACACCGGGGAGCTGTTTTTT
18	TRBV6-6	-	-	TRBJ1-2	CASSYSPSHYQASYGYTF	TGTGCCAGCAGTTACTCGCCGAGTCACTACCAGGCTTCCTATGGCTACACCTTC
17	TRBV5-1	TRBD1	many	TRBJ2-1	CASSLGVGGQGYNEQFF	TGCGCCAGCAGCTTGGGGGTCGGGGGACAGGGATACAATGAGCAGTTCTTC
11	TRBV11-2	-	few	TRBJ2-5	CASSFQKTQYF	TGTGCCAGCAGCTTTCAGAAGACCCAGTACTTC
16	TRBV25-1	TRBD2	few	TRBJ2-5	CASSECGTSGICTQYF	TGTGCCAGCAGTGAATGTGGGACTAGCGGGATCTGTACCCAGTACTTC
17	TRBV11-2	TRBD1	once	TRBJ2-7	CASSLWAVGTGGHEQYF	TGTGCCAGCAGCTTATGGGCCGTCGGGACAGGGGGCCACGAGCAGTACTTC
20	TRBV5-6	-	few	TRBJ2-1	CASSPTGPHSSFLIYNEQFF	TGTGCCAGCAGCCCAACGGGACCGCACAGTAGTTTCCTAATCTACAATGAGCAGTTCTTC
16	TRBV5-1	TRBD2	-	TRBJ2-7	CASSKGTSPTSYEQYF	TGCGCCAGCAGCAAAGGGACTAGCCCGACCTCCTACGAGCAGTACTTC
13	TRBV5-1	-	-	TRBJ1-6	CASSLARDSPLHF	TGCGCCAGCAGCTTGGCCCGGGATTCACCCCTCCACTTT
13	TRBV6-1	-	-	TRBJ1-6	CASSDTADSPLHF	TGTGCCAGCAGTGACACCGCCGATTCACCCCTCCACTTT
16	TRBV7-9	TRBD1	-	TRBJ2-7	CASSPKMGQATYEQYF	TGTGCCAGCAGCCCCAAAATGGGACAGGCTACCTACGAGCAGTACTTC
17	TRBV6-5	-	few	TRBJ1-5	CASSSSWQAGSNQPQHF	TGTGCCAGCAGCTCCTCCTGGCAGGCCGGGAGCAATCAGCCCCAGCATTTT
15	TRBV7-2	TRBD2	-	TRBJ2-7	CASSPQTSGNHEQYF	TGTGCCAGCAGCCCTCAGACTAGCGGGAATCACGAGCAGTACTTC
14	TRBV20-1	TRBD2	-	TRBJ2-5	CSGEIGLAEETQYF	TGCAGTGGAGAGATCGGACTAGCGGAAGAGACCCAGTACTTC
16	TRBV5-5	-	-	TRBJ2-1	CASSLFPRTVPDEQFF	TGTGCCAGCAGCTTGTTCCCCCGGACAGTACCCGATGAGCAGTTCTTC
13	TRBV2	TRBD1	-	TRBJ1-6	CASRTGFNSPLHF	TGTGCCAGCAGGACAGGGTTCAATTCACCCCTCCACTTT
12	TRBV29-1	-	-	TRBJ2-2	CSVTQNTGELFF	TGCAGCGTTACACAGAACACCGGGGAGCTGTTTTTT
15	TRBV6-5	TRBD2	-	TRBJ2-7	CASSYPSGDHYEQYF	TGTGCCAGCAGTTACCCTAGCGGGGACCACTACGAGCAGTACTTC
19	TRBV6-1	TRBD1	few	TRBJ1-5	CASSEVWTGGVGLNQPQHF	TGTGCCAGCAGTGAAGTGTGGACAGGGGGCGTTGGTCTCAATCAGCCCCAGCATTTT
15	TRBV7-7	TRBD2	-	TRBJ2-1	CASSLGLARRDEQFF	TGTGCCAGCAGCTTAGGACTAGCCCGACGGGATGAGCAGTTCTTC
13	TRBV15	-	-	TRBJ1-5	CATSAGVEQPQHF	TGTGCCACCAGCGCAGGAGTCGAACAGCCCCAGCATTTT
13	TRBV9	-	few	TRBJ2-2	CASSVDLTGELFF	TGTGCCAGCAGCGTTGATCTCACCGGGGAGCTGTTTTTT
12	TRBV30	-	-	TRBJ2-7	CAWSVSFYEQYF	TGTGCCTGGAGTGTAAGCTTCTACGAGCAGTACTTC
13	TRBV15	-	many	TRBJ2-7	CATSRDRDYEQYF	TGTGCCACCAGCAGAGACAGGGACTACGAGCAGTACTTC
14	TRBV7-3	-	-	TRBJ1-1	CASSLQGAVTEAFF	TGTGCCAGCAGCTTACAGGGAGCGGTCACTGAAGCTTTCTTT
12	TRBV12-3/TRBV12-4	-	-	TRBJ2-7	CASRWASYEQYF	TGTGCCAGCAGGTGGGCCTCTTACGAGCAGTACTTC
15	TRBV2	TRBD1	once	TRBJ2-1	CASSVVDRGLDEQFF	TGTGCCAGCAGTGTAGTGGACAGGGGGCTTGATGAGCAGTTCTTC
15	TRBV6-2/TRBV6-3	TRBD2	few	TRBJ2-7	CASAQRGFLFYEQYF	TGTGCCAGCGCTCAGCGGGGGTTTTTATTCTACGAGCAGTACTTC
13	TRBV12-3/TRBV12-4	-	-	TRBJ2-1	CASTSHRAGEQFF	TGTGCCAGCACATCTCACAGGGCAGGTGAGCAGTTCTTC
15	TRBV13	-	few	TRBJ2-7	CASSPAGTVPYEQYF	TGTGCCAGCAGTCCGGCCGGGACCGTACCCTACGAGCAGTACTTC
13	TRBV29-1	-	few	TRBJ1-5	CSVTTGSGQPQHF	TGCAGCGTCACGACAGGTTCTGGTCAGCCCCAGCATTTT
16	TRBV7-8	-	-	TRBJ1-5	CASSPTGDFSNQPQHF	TGTGCCAGCAGCCCAACGGGGGACTTTAGCAATCAGCCCCAGCATTTT
14	TRBV6-1	-	-	TRBJ2-3	CASSEGLTTDTQYF	TGTGCCAGCAGTGAGGGATTAACCACAGATACGCAGTATTTT
12	TRBV2	TRBD1	-	TRBJ1-1	CASKRDSVEAFF	TGTGCCTCTAAGAGGGACAGCGTTGAAGCTTTCTTT
12	TRBV28	-	few	TRBJ2-5	CASNPGKGTQYF	TGTGCCAGCAATCCAGGGAAGGGGACCCAGTACTTC
16	TRBV5-1	-	few	TRBJ2-7	CASSLGDTGPRAEQYF	TGCGCCAGCAGCTTGGGGGACACAGGGCCCCGAGCCGAGCAGTACTTC
14	TRBV6-1	-	many	TRBJ2-5	CASSGEARRKTQYF	TGTGCCAGCAGTGGGGAGGCGCGCCGAAAGACCCAGTACTTC
15	TRBV10-3	-	-	TRBJ1-2	CAISDMAERTYGYTF	TGTGCCATCAGTGATATGGCAGAACGCACCTATGGATACACCTTC
17	TRBV24-1	TRBD2	-	TRBJ2-1	CATSAPTSGSSYNEQFF	TGTGCCACCAGTGCCCCGACTAGCGGGAGTAGCTACAATGAGCAGTTCTTC
15	TRBV12-3/TRBV12-4	-	-	TRBJ2-6	CASSLKGSRPNVLTF	TGTGCCAGCAGCCTTAAGGGTTCTAGACCCAACGTCCTGACTTTC
14	TRBV20-1	TRBD1	-	TRBJ2-7	CSARDKRGPYEQYF	TGCAGTGCTAGAGATAAAAGGGGGCCTTACGAGCAGTACTTC
13	TRBV24-1	-	-	TRBJ1-2	CATSDRRSGGYTF	TGTGCCACCAGTGATCGGAGGTCTGGCGGCTACACCTTC
15	TRBV6-2/TRBV6-3	TRBD1	-	TRBJ2-1	CASSPTGDSYNEQFF	TGTGCCAGCAGTCCTACAGGGGACTCCTACAATGAGCAGTTCTTC
14	TRBV12-3/TRBV12-4	TRBD1	few	TRBJ2-7	CASSSTGQGNEQYF	TGTGCCAGCAGTTCAACGGGACAGGGTAACGAGCAGTACTTC